The rows below give T cell receptor beta chains drawn from one sample of a study of blood T cell repertoires in COVID-19. Sequencing used immunoSEQ multiplex PCR; TCRdb keeps in-frame clones, though not all of them. The repertoire holds approximately 210,000 clones, with roughly 83% as singletons. Sequenced: peripheral blood. These receptors were collected from a woman in her sixties or seventies with active or convalescent COVID-19. Each CDR3 is given with its conserved first and last residue. Fields, in order: J gene, V gene, clone size, D gene, CDR3 DNA, CDR3 protein. D genes are given only for firm matches. Clone size is shown for a subset of rows, as once, few, many or a class of expanded clone.

TRBJ1-4 TRBV7-2 . TRBD1 TGTGCCAGCAGCCCCCAGGACAGGGCAAACGAAAAACTGTTTTTT CASSPQDRANEKLFF
TRBJ2-1 TRBV30 . TRBD2 TGTGCCTGGAGTGTACGATGGGGGTCTAGCGGGTACAATGAGCAGTTCTTC CAWSVRWGSSGYNEQFF
TRBJ1-1 TRBV9 . . TGTGCCAGCAGCCCCCGTTCGAACGGGTTTGAAGCTTTCTTT CASSPRSNGFEAFF
TRBJ2-2 TRBV7-9 . . TGTGCCAGCAGCCCGAGTGGGAACACCGGGGAGCTGTTTTTT CASSPSGNTGELFF
TRBJ2-3 TRBV4-2 . TRBD2 TGTGCCAGCAGCCAAGGGTTAGCGGGAGAGGCAGATACGCAGTATTTT CASSQGLAGEADTQYF
TRBJ1-1 TRBV3-1/TRBV3-2 . . TGTGCCAGCAGCATGACAGGGAACACTGAAGCTTTCTTT CASSMTGNTEAFF
TRBJ2-7 TRBV5-4 . TRBD1 TGTGCCAGCAGCTCGGGGACAGCCACCTCCTACGAGCAGTACTTC CASSSGTATSYEQYF
TRBJ1-2 TRBV14 . . TGTGCCAGCAGCCAAGACCAGGGGAGTGGCTACACCTTC CASSQDQGSGYTF
TRBJ1-2 TRBV12-3/TRBV12-4 . . TGTGCCAGCAGCTGGGGGGGGGTCGATGGCTACACCTTC CASSWGGVDGYTF
TRBJ2-7 TRBV6-5 . TRBD1 TGTGCCACCCGACAGGGGAGTTCCTACGAGCAGTACTTC CATRQGSSYEQYF
TRBJ2-5 TRBV6-5 once TRBD2 TGTGCCAGCAGTTACGGGACTAATCTTTATCAAGAGACCCAGTACTTC CASSYGTNLYQETQYF
TRBJ1-2 TRBV4-1 . TRBD1 TGCGCCAGCAGCCAAGGTAGTCCAGGGGGCTATGGCTACACCTTC CASSQGSPGGYGYTF
TRBJ1-3 TRBV9 . . TGTGCCAGCAGCCCCCGACTGTTCTCTGGAAACACCATATATTTT CASSPRLFSGNTIYF